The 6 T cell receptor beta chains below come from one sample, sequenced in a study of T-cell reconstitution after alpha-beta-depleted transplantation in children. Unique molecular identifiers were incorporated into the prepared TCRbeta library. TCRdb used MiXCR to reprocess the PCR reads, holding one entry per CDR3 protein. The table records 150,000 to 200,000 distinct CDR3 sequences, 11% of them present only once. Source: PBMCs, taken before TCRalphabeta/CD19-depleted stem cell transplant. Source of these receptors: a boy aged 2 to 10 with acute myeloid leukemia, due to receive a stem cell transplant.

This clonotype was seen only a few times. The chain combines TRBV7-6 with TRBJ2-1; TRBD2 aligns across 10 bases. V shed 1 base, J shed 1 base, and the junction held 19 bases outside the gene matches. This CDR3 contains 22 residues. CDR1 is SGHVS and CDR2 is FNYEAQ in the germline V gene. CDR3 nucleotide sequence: TGTGCCAGCAGCTTAGTCGGGTTAGTTGGACTAGCGGCCATTGGTTCCTACAATGAGCAGTTCTTC. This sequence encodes CASSLVGLVGLAAIGSYNEQFF.

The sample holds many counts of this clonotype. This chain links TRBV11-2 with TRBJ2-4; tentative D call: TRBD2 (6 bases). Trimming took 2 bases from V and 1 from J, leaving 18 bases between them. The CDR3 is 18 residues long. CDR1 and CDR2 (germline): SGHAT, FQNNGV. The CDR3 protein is CASSLHSSGSSAKNIQYF. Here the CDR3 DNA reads TGTGCCAGCAGCTTACACTCTTCCGGGAGCTCGGCCAAAAACATTCAGTACTTC.

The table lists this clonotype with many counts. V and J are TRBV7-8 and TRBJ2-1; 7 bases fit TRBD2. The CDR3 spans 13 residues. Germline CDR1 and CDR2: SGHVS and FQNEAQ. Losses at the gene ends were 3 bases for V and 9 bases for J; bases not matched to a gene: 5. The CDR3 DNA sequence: TGTGCCAGCAGCTTTTCGCGGGAGACTGAGCAGTTCTTC. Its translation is CASSFSRETEQFF.

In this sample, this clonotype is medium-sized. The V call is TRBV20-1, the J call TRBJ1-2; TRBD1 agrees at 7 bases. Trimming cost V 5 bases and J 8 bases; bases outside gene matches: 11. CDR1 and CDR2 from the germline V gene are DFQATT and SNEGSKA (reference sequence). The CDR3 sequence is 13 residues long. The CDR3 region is CSAALNSGQGYTF. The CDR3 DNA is TGCAGTGCTGCACTGAACTCGGGACAGGGCTACACCTTC.

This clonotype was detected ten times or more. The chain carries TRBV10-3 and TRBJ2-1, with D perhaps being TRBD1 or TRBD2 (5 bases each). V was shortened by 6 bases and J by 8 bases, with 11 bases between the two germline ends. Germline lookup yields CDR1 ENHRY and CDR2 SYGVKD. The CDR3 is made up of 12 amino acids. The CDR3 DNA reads TGTGCCATCAGAATGGGGGATGATGAGCAGTTCTTC. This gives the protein CAIRMGDDEQFF.

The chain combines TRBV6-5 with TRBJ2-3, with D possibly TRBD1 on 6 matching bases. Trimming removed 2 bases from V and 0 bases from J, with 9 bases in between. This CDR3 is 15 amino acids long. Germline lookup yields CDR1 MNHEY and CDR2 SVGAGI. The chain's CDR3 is CASSYGQTSTDTQYF. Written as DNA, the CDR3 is TGTGCCAGCAGTTACGGACAGACTAGCACAGATACGCAGTATTTT.